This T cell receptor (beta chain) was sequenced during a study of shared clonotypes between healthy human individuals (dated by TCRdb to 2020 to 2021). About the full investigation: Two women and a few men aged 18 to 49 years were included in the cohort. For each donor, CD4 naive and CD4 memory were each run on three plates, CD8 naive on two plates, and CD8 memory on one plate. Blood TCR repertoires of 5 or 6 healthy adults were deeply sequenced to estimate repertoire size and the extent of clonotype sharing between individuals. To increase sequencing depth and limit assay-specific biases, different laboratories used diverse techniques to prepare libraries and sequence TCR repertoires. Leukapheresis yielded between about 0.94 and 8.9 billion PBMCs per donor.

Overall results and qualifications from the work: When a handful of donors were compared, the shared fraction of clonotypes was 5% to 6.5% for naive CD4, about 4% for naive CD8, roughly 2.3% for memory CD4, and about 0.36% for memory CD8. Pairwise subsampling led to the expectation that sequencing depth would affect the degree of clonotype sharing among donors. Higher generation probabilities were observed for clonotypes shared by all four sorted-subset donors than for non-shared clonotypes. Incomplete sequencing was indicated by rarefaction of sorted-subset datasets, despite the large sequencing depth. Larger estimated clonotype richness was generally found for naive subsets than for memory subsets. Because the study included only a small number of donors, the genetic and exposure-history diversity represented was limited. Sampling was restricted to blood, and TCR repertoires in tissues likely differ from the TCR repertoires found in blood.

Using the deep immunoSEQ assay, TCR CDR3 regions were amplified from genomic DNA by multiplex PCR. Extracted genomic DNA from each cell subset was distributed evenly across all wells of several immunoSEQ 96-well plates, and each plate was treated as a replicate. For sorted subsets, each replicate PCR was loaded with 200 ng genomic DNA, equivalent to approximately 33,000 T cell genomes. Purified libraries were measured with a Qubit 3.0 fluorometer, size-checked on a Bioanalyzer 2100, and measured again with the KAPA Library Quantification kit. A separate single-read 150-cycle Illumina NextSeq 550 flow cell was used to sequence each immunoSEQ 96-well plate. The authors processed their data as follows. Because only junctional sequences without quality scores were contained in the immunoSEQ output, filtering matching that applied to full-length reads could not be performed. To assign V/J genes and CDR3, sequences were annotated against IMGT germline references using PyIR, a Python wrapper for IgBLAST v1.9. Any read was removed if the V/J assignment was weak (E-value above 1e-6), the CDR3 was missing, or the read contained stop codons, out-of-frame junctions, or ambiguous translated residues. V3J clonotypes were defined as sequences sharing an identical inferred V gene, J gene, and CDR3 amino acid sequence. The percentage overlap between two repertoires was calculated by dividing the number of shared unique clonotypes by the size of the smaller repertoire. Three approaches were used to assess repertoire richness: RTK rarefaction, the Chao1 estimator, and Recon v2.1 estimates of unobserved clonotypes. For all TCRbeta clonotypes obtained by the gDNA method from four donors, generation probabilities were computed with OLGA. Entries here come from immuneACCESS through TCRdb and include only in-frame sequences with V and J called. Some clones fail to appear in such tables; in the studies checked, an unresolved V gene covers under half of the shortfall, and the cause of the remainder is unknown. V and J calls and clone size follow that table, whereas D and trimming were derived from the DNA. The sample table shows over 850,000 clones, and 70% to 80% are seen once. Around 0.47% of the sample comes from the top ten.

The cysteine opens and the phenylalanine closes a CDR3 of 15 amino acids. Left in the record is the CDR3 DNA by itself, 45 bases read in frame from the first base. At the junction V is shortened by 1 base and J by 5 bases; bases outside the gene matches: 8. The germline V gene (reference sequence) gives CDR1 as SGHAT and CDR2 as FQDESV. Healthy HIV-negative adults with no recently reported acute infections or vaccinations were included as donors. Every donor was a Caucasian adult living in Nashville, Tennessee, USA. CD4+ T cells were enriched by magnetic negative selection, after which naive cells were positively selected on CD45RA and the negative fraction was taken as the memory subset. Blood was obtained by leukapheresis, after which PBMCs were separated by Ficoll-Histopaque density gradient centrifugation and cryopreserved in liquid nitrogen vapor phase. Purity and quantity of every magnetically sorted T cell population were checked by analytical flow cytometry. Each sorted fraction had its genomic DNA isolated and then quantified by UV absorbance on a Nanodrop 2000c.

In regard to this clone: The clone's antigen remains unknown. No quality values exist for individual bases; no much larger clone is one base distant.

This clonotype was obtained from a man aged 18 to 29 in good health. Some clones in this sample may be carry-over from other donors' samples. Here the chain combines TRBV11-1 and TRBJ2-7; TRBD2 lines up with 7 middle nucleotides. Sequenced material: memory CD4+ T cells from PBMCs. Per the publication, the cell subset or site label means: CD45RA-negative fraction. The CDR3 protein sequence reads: CASSLEAGRAHEQYF. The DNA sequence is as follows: TGTGCCAGCAGCTTAGAGGCGGGGAGGGCGCACGAGCAGTACTTC.